This T cell receptor (beta chain) was sequenced in a study of CD8 T cells in Susac syndrome. Through negative isolation, CD4+ and CD8+ T cells were obtained, while TEMRA cells were enriched using FACS. The CDR3 extends over 16 amino acids. Germline V gives CDR1 SGHTA, CDR2 FQGNSA. J was trimmed by 6 bases and V by 5 bases; bases with no gene match: 8. The RNA input was about 0.5 to 1 ug, and it was reverse transcribed with random hexamers. Each CDR3 protein gets one entry after TCRdb re-called the immunoSEQ multiplex PCR reads with MiXCR. The sample holds about 120,000 distinct CDR3 sequences, about nine tenths seen once.

The sequenced material came from CD4+ T cells from PBMCs. The chain links TRBV7-2 to TRBJ2-2; TRBD2 matches at 11 bases. This receptor was taken from a human donor in good health. CDR3 nucleotides: TGTGCCAGCAGCGCGGCACTAGCGGGAGCTCCCGGGGAGCTGTTTTTT. Amino acid sequence: CASSAALAGAPGELFF.